What follows is one T cell receptor beta chain and its context. The antigen remains undetermined. Clones were read by immunoSEQ multiplex PCR, and TCRdb kept only the in-frame ones, dropping some. The data show about 980,000 clones, with over 75% seen just once and 1.5% held by the top ten. This record comes from a study of shared clonotypes between healthy human individuals. Study-level results: Depth was large, yet rarefaction showed that sorted-subset sequencing was incomplete. What naive subsets generally showed was a larger estimated richness than memory subsets showed.

The CDR3 runs to 13 residues. V dropped 4 bases and J dropped 4 bases, with 7 bases sitting between them. Germline lookup yields CDR1 KGHSH and CDR2 LQKENI. The sequenced sample was memory CD4+ T cells sorted from blood. Indicated subset: CD45RA-negative fraction. The gene calls are TRBV18 and TRBJ1-4; no reliable D call. The sequence derives from a man younger than 30 in good health. CDR3 protein: CASSQDLNEKLFF. CDR3 DNA sequence: TGTGCCAGCTCACAGGACCTTAATGAAAAACTGTTTTTT.